This paragraph covers one T cell receptor beta chain sequence. Its antigen is undetermined. V was clipped by 7 bases and J by 5 bases; unmatched bases: 7. The germline CDR1 and CDR2 sequences are MNHEY and SMNVEV (reference sequence). The CDR3 extends over 13 amino acids. These data are taken from a study of T cell repertoires in cytomegalovirus infection. Study-wide context: The authors relied on CMV epitopes, both recently identified HLA-C-restricted and well-studied HLA-B-restricted.

TCRdb re-analysed the reads in MiXCR, keeping a single row per CDR3 protein. The sample has roughly 920,000 distinct CDR3 sequences, 31% seen once. The sequencing used cultured CD8+ T cells from PBMCs, collected from culture after CMV antigen stimulation. The TCR comes from a human donor in good health (CMV status not recorded). Some clones in this sample may be carry-over from other donors' samples. The J gene is TRBJ2-7, the V gene TRBV27; TRBD2 agrees at 8 bases. CDR3 DNA sequence: TGTGCCAGCACTTGCGGGGGGTGCCACGAGCAGTACGTC. It codes for CASTCGGCHEQYV.